These 25 T cell receptor beta chains were sequenced from one sample in a study of preoperative IRX-2 immunotherapy in early breast cancer. The assay was immunoSEQ multiplex PCR, and TCRdb's table has in-frame clones only and misses some. The sample lists about 25,000 clones; about 81% were seen once. The treatment is: preoperative locoregional IRX-2 cytokine immunotherapy. The input for sequencing was lymph node tissue, taken after IRX-2 immunotherapy. These receptors all stem from a human donor with breast cancer.

With regard to this clone: This sample includes further DNA sequences coding for the same CDR3. The chain uses TRBV18 and TRBJ1-2; a possible D gene is TRBD1 (5 bases). CDR1 and CDR2 from the germline V gene are KGHSH and LQKENI. Between the trimmed V and J ends, which lost 0 bases and 4 bases, there was a span of 9 bases. The CDR3 extends over 14 amino acids. CDR3 amino acids: CASSPPTESYGYTF. Written as DNA, the CDR3 is TGTGCCAGCTCACCACCGACAGAATCCTATGGCTACACCTTC.

The rearrangement joins TRBV19 to TRBJ1-1, with D possibly TRBD1 on 6 matching bases. The CDR3 runs to 14 residues. Trimming took 8 bases from V and 2 from J, leaving 15 bases between them. CDR1 is LNHDA, CDR2 SQIVND, per germline (reference sequence). CDR3 sequence: CASRFGQRNTEAFF. CDR3 bases: TGTGCCAGTCGGTTCGGACAGCGCAACACTGAAGCTTTCTTT.

In the case of this clone: This is likely a read error, given that the CDR3 carries no conserved phenylalanine or tryptophan at its end. No DNA is shown, since the ends of the CDR3 on it are uncertain; the CDR3 is the one TCRdb lists. The chain employs TRBV6-4 and TRBJ1-1; the table's D call TRBD1 went unverified against the DNA. The CDR3 is made up of 13 amino acids, end residues included. CDR1 is MRHNA and CDR2 is SNTAGT in the germline V gene. CDR3 region: CASSFGQGVFSEV.

The chain links TRBV18 to TRBJ1-6; TRBD1 agrees at 9 bases. CDR1 and CDR2 (germline): KGHSH, LQKENI. V dropped 5 bases and J dropped 6; count of bases not matched to a gene: 8. The length of the CDR3 is 16 residues. This chain's CDR3 is CASSRQGGASNSPLHF. CDR3 DNA: TGTGCCAGCTCAAGACAGGGGGGGGCGAGTAATTCACCCCTCCACTTT.

This clone came up a few times. As DNA, the CDR3 is TGTGCCAGCAGCATCGGACCGGGACGGAGCTCCTACGAGCAGTACTTC. Translated, it gives CASSIGPGRSSYEQYF. The rearrangement links TRBV11-3 to TRBJ2-7, with D perhaps matching TRBD1 or TRBD2 (5 bases each). Trimming left V 5 bases short and J 0 bases short, with 17 bases between. Germline V gives CDR1 SGHNT, CDR2 YENEEA. The CDR3 covers 16 residues.

The sample holds one count of this clone. The chain uses TRBV6-7 and TRBJ1-4; D remains ambiguous. TRBV6-7 is labeled an ORF, and its function is uncertain. The CDR3 has 14 amino acids. V was trimmed by 5 bases and J by 6 bases, leaving 13 bases between them. The CDR3 DNA reads TGTGCCAGCAGTGAACCCACTGGCTATGAAAAACTGTTTTTT. Its protein product is CASSEPTGYEKLFF.

CDR3 coding DNA: TGTGCCAGCTCACCGGCACCGGGACAGGGATTAAGTGGCTACACCTTC. Its protein is CASSPAPGQGLSGYTF. This sequence joins TRBV18 and TRBJ1-2; TRBD1 matches at 9 bases. The CDR3 has 16 amino acids. J gave up 7 bases and V 3 bases, and 12 bases lay outside the gene matches. CDR1 and CDR2 from the germline V gene are KGHSH and LQKENI.

The chain combines TRBV6-8 with TRBJ2-3, with D tentatively TRBD2 (7 bases). This CDR3 region has 22 residues. V lost 5 bases and J 0 bases, leaving 33 bases between the germline ends. Germline assignment: CDR1 MNHGY and CDR2 SAAAGT. The CDR3 DNA follows: TGTGCCAGCAGTACTCAATATGGCGGGGGCTTTATTCCCCGTGCTAGCACAGATACGCAGTATTTT. Translation: CASSTQYGGGFIPRASTDTQYF.

The V gene is TRBV19, the J gene TRBJ1-6, with TRBD1 identical over 9 bases. The CDR3 covers 16 residues. Germline-derived CDR1 and CDR2 are LNHDA and SQIVND (reference sequence). V dropped 5 bases and J dropped 7; count of bases not matched to a gene: 9. The CDR3 protein is CASSAAGTGRNSPLHF. The DNA for the CDR3 is TGTGCCAGTAGTGCCGCCGGGACAGGGCGGAATTCACCCCTCCACTTT.

The chain uses TRBV6-7 and TRBJ1-2; D ambiguous. TRBV6-7 is given ORF status, its function remaining uncertain. This CDR3 is 12 amino acids long. Trimming took 5 bases from V and 0 from J, leaving 4 bases between them. CDR3 protein: CASSAPNYGYTF. CDR3 nucleotide sequence: TGTGCCAGCAGTGCTCCTAACTATGGCTACACCTTC.

This chain uses TRBV12-2 with TRBJ2-7; TRBD2, as called in the table, went unchecked against the DNA. TRBV12-2 is a recognized pseudogene. The CDR3 sequence is 14 residues long. The CDR3 region is CASRTSGGAYEQYF. The CDR3 bases are TGTGCCAGTAGGACTAGCGGGGGGGCCTACGAGCAGTACTTC.

V usage is TRBV10-3 and J usage is TRBJ1-1; 8 bases line up with TRBD1. Germline lookup yields CDR1 ENHRY and CDR2 SYGVKD. J lost 5 bases, V lost 5 bases, and 4 bases had no gene match. CDR3 length equals 13 residues. This CDR3 reads CAISQQGGTEAFF. The CDR3 region has the DNA TGTGCCATCAGTCAACAGGGGGGGACTGAAGCTTTCTTT.

The chain combines TRBV18 with TRBJ1-5, with no clear D. The germline gives CDR1 KGHSH, CDR2 LQKENI. V was cut by 6 bases and J by 0 bases, with 9 bases left in between. CDR3 size: 14 residues. This CDR3 is CASSSGVSNQPQHF. DNA of the CDR3: TGTGCCAGCTCTTCAGGAGTTAGCAATCAGCCCCAGCATTTT. The variable domain in full, with the rest retrieved from reference TRBV18 and TRBJ1-5, is NAGVMQNPRHLVRRRGQEARLRCSPMKGHSHVYWYRQLPEEGLKFMVYLQKENIIDESGMPKERFSAEFPKEGPSILRIQQVVRGDSAAYFCASSSGVSNQPQHFGDGTRLSIL.

The chain has TRBV11-3 and TRBJ2-2; D tentatively fits TRBD1 or TRBD2 (5 bases each). This CDR3 contains 16 residues. V gave up 5 bases and J gave up 0 bases, with 13 bases separating them. Germline loops: CDR1 SGHNT, CDR2 YENEEA. CDR3 residues: CASSPRGDANTGELFF. CDR3 DNA: TGTGCCAGCAGCCCGAGGGGCGACGCGAACACCGGGGAGCTGTTTTTT.

This clone was seen a single time. The genes are TRBV18 and TRBJ1-1, with 7 bases aligning to TRBD1. CDR1 is KGHSH, CDR2 LQKENI, per germline. The V gene end was trimmed by 2 bases and the J gene end by 5 bases; junction bases not matched to a gene: 5. The CDR3 totals 14 residues. The CDR3 nucleotides read TGTGCCAGCTCACCATACTCAGGGGGGACTGAAGCTTTCTTT. This sequence encodes CASSPYSGGTEAFF.

This sequence joins TRBV10-2 and TRBJ1-1; 9 nucleotides match TRBD1. The CDR3 is 18 residues long. Germline V lookup: CDR1 WSHSY, CDR2 SAAADI. The junction had 17 bases not matched to a gene; V was cut back by 6 bases and J by 3 bases. The CDR3 DNA reads TGCGCCAGCAGAGACCCTATACAGGGGGCGATTAGGTACACTGAAGCTTTCTTT. It is translated as CASRDPIQGAIRYTEAFF.

This chain uses TRBV28 with TRBJ1-1; D gene unclear. The V gene lost 5 bases and the J gene lost 3 bases, with 10 bases spanning the gap. Germline V gene sequence: CDR1 MDHEN, CDR2 SYDVKM. The CDR3 contains 13 residues. CDR3 DNA sequence: TGTGCCAGCAGTCGACTAACGGACACTGAAGCTTTCTTT. This encodes CASSRLTDTEAFF.

The chain has TRBV29-1 and TRBJ2-1; the D gene is possibly TRBD2 (5 bases). Trimming removed 4 bases at V and 5 bases at J, with 12 bases between. CDR3 length: 13 residues. In germline, CDR1 is SQVTM, CDR2 ANQGSEA. The CDR3 region is CSVGAQRHNEQFF. The CDR3 DNA reads TGCAGCGTTGGTGCGCAGCGGCACAATGAGCAGTTCTTC.

V usage is TRBV1 and J usage is TRBJ1-2; TRBD1, as called in the table, went unchecked against the DNA. TRBV1 represents a pseudogene. The CDR3 covers 13 residues. The DNA of the CDR3 is TGCGCCAGCAGTACAGGGGAGAAGGATGGCTACACCTTC. Amino acid sequence: CASSTGEKDGYTF.

The chain uses TRBV7-6 and TRBJ1-1; D is uncertain. The V gene lost 5 bases and the J gene lost 0 bases, with 13 bases spanning the gap. In germline, CDR1 is SGHVS, CDR2 FNYEAQ. The CDR3 consists of 15 residues. The CDR3 loop is CASSPTGRMNTEAFF. In nucleotides, the CDR3 is TGTGCCAGCAGCCCAACCGGACGGATGAACACTGAAGCTTTCTTT. Complete variable domain (other parts from reference TRBV7-6 and TRBJ1-1): GAGVSQSPRYKVTKRGQDVALRCDPISGHVSLYWYRQALGQGPEFLTYFNYEAQQDKSGLPNDRFSAERPEGSISTLTIQRTEQRDSAMYRCASSPTGRMNTEAFFGQGTRLTVV.

This clone was seen more than once but under ten times. The V and J genes are TRBV15 and TRBJ1-4, with D tentatively TRBD1 (5 bases). CDR3 length: 14 amino acids. Trimming took off 5 bases at V and 8 bases at J, with 15 bases between the two ends. CDR1 is LNHNV and CDR2 is YYDKDF in the germline V gene (reference sequence). The DNA for the CDR3 is TGTGCCACCAGCTCCGGGGCACGGGGGGAAAAACTGTTTTTT. Its translation is CATSSGARGEKLFF.

This clone was found a few times. J is TRBJ1-3 and V is TRBV18; the match to TRBD1 covers 7 bases. V was clipped by 2 bases and J by 4 bases; unmatched bases: 11. CDR3 length: 17 amino acids. Per germline, CDR1 KGHSH and CDR2 LQKENI. Here the CDR3 reads CASSPVDGDSQGNTIYF. The CDR3 coding sequence is TGTGCCAGCTCACCAGTCGACGGGGACAGCCAGGGAAACACCATATATTTT.

The rearrangement links TRBV6-8 to TRBJ2-6, with D possibly being TRBD1 (6 bases). Germline loops: CDR1 MNHGY, CDR2 SAAAGT. Trimming pared 5 bases from V and 2 bases from J, leaving 19 bases between. The CDR3 is 18 residues long. CDR3 in DNA: TGTGCCAGCAGTGCAGTAACAGGGAATCTGCCTGGGGCCAACGTCCTGACTTTC. Translation gives CASSAVTGNLPGANVLTF.

This sequence joins TRBV19 and TRBJ1-1; TRBD1 aligns across 9 bases. The CDR3 runs to 13 residues. The V gene end was trimmed by 5 bases and the J gene end by 11 bases; junction bases not matched to a gene: 9. CDR1 LNHDA and CDR2 SQIVND come from the germline V gene (reference sequence). The CDR3 loop reads CASSQTGGLEAFF. In DNA form, the CDR3 reads TGTGCCAGTAGTCAAACAGGGGGCCTGGAGGCTTTCTTT.

J is TRBJ2-7 and V is TRBV6-8; 7 nucleotides match TRBD1. V gave up 8 bases and J gave up 3 bases; unmatched junction bases: 4. Germline V gives CDR1 MNHGY, CDR2 SAAAGT. CDR3 length: 12 amino acids. The CDR3 loop is CASEGTVYEQYF. The CDR3 nucleotides are TGTGCCAGCGAGGGGACAGTCTACGAGCAGTACTTC.